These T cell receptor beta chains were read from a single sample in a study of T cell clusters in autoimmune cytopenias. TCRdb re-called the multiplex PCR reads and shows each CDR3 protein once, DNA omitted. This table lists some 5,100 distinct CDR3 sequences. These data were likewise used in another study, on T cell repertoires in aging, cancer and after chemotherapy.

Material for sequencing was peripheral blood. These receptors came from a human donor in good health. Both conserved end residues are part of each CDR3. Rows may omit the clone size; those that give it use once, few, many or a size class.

CDR3: CSVHRGRETQYF
size: medium-sized
J: TRBJ2-5
V: TRBV29-1

CDR3: CSVDAWGQGQETQYF
size: large
J: TRBJ2-5
V: TRBV29-1

CDR3: CASSLGGGRTDTQYF
size: medium-sized
J: TRBJ2-3
V: TRBV5-4

CDR3: CASSAGGQGTGELFF
size: NA
J: TRBJ2-2
V: TRBV13

CDR3: CASSSGRAVTGELFF
size: large
J: TRBJ2-2
V: TRBV6-1

CDR3: CASSPQPASGRLGEQYF
size: NA
J: TRBJ2-7
V: TRBV13

CDR3: CASSPGGQGYTF
size: NA
J: TRBJ1-2
V: TRBV18

CDR3: CASRRTGTSQDTQYF
size: medium-sized
J: TRBJ2-3
V: TRBV6-6

CDR3: CASSEIWEDTQYF
size: NA
J: TRBJ2-3
V: TRBV27

CDR3: CASSMGSTSTDTQYF
size: NA
J: TRBJ2-3
V: TRBV5-1

CDR3: CASRQSTGGTYEQYF
size: NA
J: TRBJ2-7
V: TRBV12-3/TRBV12-4

CDR3: CASSQGAIGNTIYF
size: NA
J: TRBJ1-3
V: TRBV19

CDR3: CASSTLGGTGQPQHF
size: NA
J: TRBJ1-5
V: TRBV19

CDR3: CASSRDRGGEETQYF
size: medium-sized
J: TRBJ2-5
V: TRBV5-6

CDR3: CASSRDRDTGELFF
size: medium-sized
J: TRBJ2-2
V: TRBV5-1

CDR3: CSVEDLVGALQYF
size: medium-sized
J: TRBJ2-5
V: TRBV29-1

CDR3: CASSLGTVFNTEAFF
size: NA
J: TRBJ1-1
V: TRBV5-4

CDR3: CASSTGVWEKLFF
size: medium-sized
J: TRBJ1-4
V: TRBV19

CDR3: CSVEFSSGRAFVYNEQFF
size: NA
J: TRBJ2-1
V: TRBV29-1

CDR3: CASSGVGHNEKLFF
size: NA
J: TRBJ1-4
V: TRBV6-1

CDR3: CASRDTSSYNEQFF
size: NA
J: TRBJ2-1
V: TRBV27

CDR3: CASSFGGSFGNTIYF
size: NA
J: TRBJ1-3
V: TRBV12-3/TRBV12-4

CDR3: CASSFRGQNNSPLHF
size: NA
J: TRBJ1-6
V: TRBV7-9

CDR3: CAWSVGRRISGNTIYF
size: medium-sized
J: TRBJ1-3
V: TRBV30

CDR3: CASSLTSGGLTDTQYF
size: NA
J: TRBJ2-3
V: TRBV5-6

CDR3: CATSDWENYGYTF
size: NA
J: TRBJ1-2
V: TRBV24-1

CDR3: CARSLEAYNEQFF
size: medium-sized
J: TRBJ2-1
V: TRBV5-3

CDR3: CASSPMADGNTIYF
size: NA
J: TRBJ1-3
V: TRBV12-3/TRBV12-4

CDR3: CATSRDSGSHQPQHF
size: NA
J: TRBJ1-5
V: TRBV15

CDR3: CASSLAGGDFYNEQFF
size: medium-sized
J: TRBJ2-1
V: TRBV11-1

CDR3: CASSEWSGYTF
size: NA
J: TRBJ1-2
V: TRBV19

CDR3: CASSPGTLQETQYF
size: NA
J: TRBJ2-5
V: TRBV12-3/TRBV12-4

CDR3: CASSPSTGRLDIQYF
size: NA
J: TRBJ2-4
V: TRBV18

CDR3: CASSFRRELNTEAFF
size: NA
J: TRBJ1-1
V: TRBV12-3/TRBV12-4

CDR3: CASSNRQETQYF
size: medium-sized
J: TRBJ2-5
V: TRBV19

CDR3: CASSERDRGSGEQYF
size: NA
J: TRBJ2-7
V: TRBV6-1

CDR3: CASSQDGETQYF
size: medium-sized
J: TRBJ2-5
V: TRBV11-1

CDR3: CASSLEVRDNSPLHF
size: NA
J: TRBJ1-6
V: TRBV5-5

CDR3: CASSPGLAEYNEQFF
size: NA
J: TRBJ2-1
V: TRBV4-2

CDR3: CASSYNRAAYEQYF
size: NA
J: TRBJ2-7
V: TRBV7-9

CDR3: CASSPSSYNEQFF
size: medium-sized
J: TRBJ2-1
V: TRBV18

CDR3: CASNGGEGWQETQYF
size: NA
J: TRBJ2-5
V: TRBV6-1

CDR3: CASSYDRAGNTIYF
size: NA
J: TRBJ1-3
V: TRBV6-5

CDR3: CASSLVGQGAGGANVLTF
size: medium-sized
J: TRBJ2-6
V: TRBV5-6

CDR3: CASSMDRFRPDTQYF
size: medium-sized
J: TRBJ2-3
V: TRBV19

CDR3: CASSYSREETQYF
size: NA
J: TRBJ2-5
V: TRBV18

CDR3: CASSEGTSTDTQYF
size: NA
J: TRBJ2-3
V: TRBV10-2

CDR3: CASSYGTSGRGVSTDTQYF
size: NA
J: TRBJ2-3
V: TRBV6-6

CDR3: CASSALAVAYEQYF
size: NA
J: TRBJ2-7
V: TRBV6-1